Listed below are T cell receptor beta chains from one sample, sequenced in a study of cytomegalovirus exposure and HLA in healthy donors. Libraries were prepared by immunoSEQ multiplex PCR; TCRdb keeps only in-frame clonotypes and omits some of them. The data hold over 150,000 clones, with approximately 75% observed a single time. The sample taken for sequencing was PBMCs. The receptors stem from a man aged 18 to 29 in good health and CMV-seronegative. Each CDR3 is given without its conserved first and last residue. Clone size is given for some rows only: seen once, a few or many times, or a class if the clone is expanded.

abundance: -; v_gene: TRBV6-5; j_gene: TRBJ1-1; CDR3aa: ASSLVYGVGTEAF
abundance: -; v_gene: TRBV10-3; j_gene: TRBJ1-5; CDR3aa: AIRTDNQPQH
abundance: -; v_gene: TRBV7-7; j_gene: TRBJ2-1; CDR3aa: ASSLAWGDSYNEQF
abundance: -; v_gene: TRBV5-4; j_gene: TRBJ2-6; CDR3aa: ASSLRLDHSGANGLT
abundance: -; v_gene: TRBV25-1; j_gene: TRBJ2-5; CDR3aa: ASSDAQGTQTQY
abundance: -; v_gene: TRBV15; j_gene: TRBJ1-5; CDR3aa: ATSRDSPGNQPQH
abundance: once; v_gene: TRBV11-1; j_gene: TRBJ1-1; CDR3aa: ASRLTTEAF
abundance: -; v_gene: TRBV12-5; j_gene: TRBJ2-5; CDR3aa: ASGLVLGGGETQY
abundance: few; v_gene: TRBV4-3; j_gene: TRBJ1-6; CDR3aa: ASSQVGWGEDSPLH
abundance: -; v_gene: TRBV20-1; j_gene: TRBJ1-2; CDR3aa: SATQGSSYT
abundance: -; v_gene: TRBV2; j_gene: TRBJ1-5; CDR3aa: ASSDGTGPFRPQH
abundance: once; v_gene: TRBV9; j_gene: TRBJ1-2; CDR3aa: ASSVSLATTNYGYT
abundance: -; v_gene: TRBV10-3; j_gene: TRBJ1-1; CDR3aa: AISRSGGSRGTEAF
abundance: -; v_gene: TRBV5-1; j_gene: TRBJ2-5; CDR3aa: ASRGREQETQY
abundance: -; v_gene: TRBV5-5; j_gene: TRBJ1-2; CDR3aa: ASSLEGNRGANYGYT